These 31 T cell receptor beta chains were all obtained from the same sample, sequenced in a study of shared clonotypes between healthy human individuals. CD45RO-negative, CCR7-positively selected cells formed the naive CD8 fraction, excluding terminally differentiated effector memory CD45RA+ cells. Here immunoSEQ multiplex PCR was the method, and the copy in TCRdb shows in-frame clones only, minus some. Of roughly 600,000 clones listed, roughly 98% were seen once; the top ten hold 0.3%. The sample was naive CD8+ T cells sorted from blood. The receptors derive from a man aged 25-45 years in good health.

The chain couples TRBV11-3 to TRBJ2-3; no clear D. The CDR3 runs to 12 residues. Trimming removed 2 bases from V and 4 bases from J, with 4 bases in between. The germline CDR1 and CDR2 sequences are SGHNT and YENEEA. This chain's CDR3 is CASSLFADTQYF. The DNA for the CDR3 is TGTGCCAGCAGCTTATTTGCAGATACGCAGTATTTT.

The genes are TRBV7-2 and TRBJ2-1; TRBD2 aligns across 8 bases. The CDR3 spans 16 residues. V shed 6 bases, J shed 7 bases, and the junction held 14 bases outside the gene matches. Germline V gene lookup returns CDR1 SGHTA and CDR2 FQGNSA. This CDR3 is CASRRDGLAGDNEQFF. CDR3 coding DNA: TGTGCCAGCAGGCGAGATGGGCTAGCGGGCGATAATGAGCAGTTCTTC.

The chain has TRBV11-3 and TRBJ2-1; TRBD2 aligns across 11 bases. J was trimmed by 5 bases and V by 5 bases; bases with no gene match: 17. CDR1 and CDR2 from the germline V gene are SGHNT and YENEEA. CDR3 length: 19 amino acids. The CDR3 sequence is CASSPLAGGPGAGDNEQFF. The CDR3 DNA follows: TGTGCCAGCAGCCCCTTAGCGGGAGGGCCCGGGGCGGGGGACAATGAGCAGTTCTTC.

CDR3 residues: CASSPASGTLEQFF. CDR3 nucleotides: TGTGCCAGCAGCCCCGCTAGCGGGACTCTTGAGCAGTTCTTC. The chain is built from TRBV7-6 and TRBJ2-1, with TRBD2 identical over 9 bases. With V trimmed by 5 bases and J by 9 bases, 8 bases remained unmatched. Germline V CDR1 and CDR2: SGHVS, FNYEAQ. The CDR3 is made up of 14 amino acids. The whole variable domain, filled in from reference TRBV7-6 and TRBJ2-1, reads GAGVSQSPRYKVTKRGQDVALRCDPISGHVSLYWYRQALGQGPEFLTYFNYEAQQDKSGLPNDRFSAERPEGSISTLTIQRTEQRDSAMYRCASSPASGTLEQFFGPGTRLTVL.

This clone was counted once. The V and J genes are TRBV27 and TRBJ2-7, with a tentative D call TRBD1 (5 bases). Trimming cost V 8 bases and J 5 bases, with 16 bases left between them. CDR1 and CDR2 (germline): MNHEY, SMNVEV (reference sequence). This CDR3 has 13 residues. CDR3 loop: CASWGRVFDEQYF. DNA for the CDR3: TGTGCCAGCTGGGGCAGGGTATTCGACGAGCAGTACTTC.

The V and J genes are TRBV28 and TRBJ2-7, with 7 bases aligning to TRBD1. The CDR3 extends over 13 amino acids. V shed 8 bases, J shed 5 bases, and the junction held 9 bases outside the gene matches. Per germline, CDR1 MDHEN and CDR2 SYDVKM. The CDR3 nucleotides read TGTGCCAGCGAAAGGGGGCGGTCTAACGAGCAGTACTTC. Its translation is CASERGRSNEQYF.

The V call is TRBV15, the J call TRBJ2-7, with TRBD2 matching 9 bases. With 0 bases clipped from V and 4 bases from J, the junction kept 4 bases outside the gene matches. CDR1 and CDR2 (germline): LNHNV, YYDKDF (reference sequence). This CDR3 has 15 residues. Here the CDR3 DNA reads TGTGCCACCAGCAGAGAGGCGGGAGGGTTGTACGAGCAGTACTTC. This translates into CATSREAGGLYEQYF.

This clone has only one observation. The genes are TRBV5-1 and TRBJ2-3; tentatively, D is TRBD1 (6 bases). Trimming stripped 4 bases from V and 2 bases from J, with 20 bases between. Germline-derived CDR1 and CDR2 are SGHRS and YFSETQ. The CDR3 consists of 17 residues. Here the CDR3 reads CASSLTGTTYSTDTQYF. For the CDR3, the DNA is TGCGCCAGCAGCCTGACCGGGACAACTTATTCCACAGATACGCAGTATTTT. Full variable domain (rest looked up from reference TRBV5-1 and TRBJ2-3): KAGVTQTPRYLIKTRGQQVTLSCSPISGHRSVSWYQQTPGQGLQFLFEYFSETQRNKGNFPGRFSGRQFSNSRSEMNVSTLELGDSALYLCASSLTGTTYSTDTQYFGPGTRLTVL.

This rearrangement joins TRBV4-1 to TRBJ1-5; TRBD1 aligns across 7 bases. Germline CDR1 reads MGHRA; CDR2 reads YSYEKL. The CDR3 is 15 amino acids. The V and J ends lost 0 bases and 7 bases, in that order; junction bases with no gene match: 6. In nucleotides, the CDR3 is TGCGCCAGCAGCCAAGATACAGGGGTATTCCAGCCCCAGCATTTT. Residues: CASSQDTGVFQPQHF.

V gene TRBV11-2 combines with J gene TRBJ2-7; 14 bases map to TRBD2. Germline V gene sequence: CDR1 SGHAT, CDR2 FQNNGV. V was clipped by 5 bases and J by 2 bases; unmatched bases: 5. This CDR3 is built from 16 residues. CDR3 sequence (DNA): TGTGCCAGCAGCGGGATGGGACTAGCGGGGGCCTACGAGCAGTACTTC. This sequence encodes CASSGMGLAGAYEQYF. Filled out from reference TRBV11-2 and TRBJ2-7, the complete variable domain reads EAGVAQSPRYKIIEKRQSVAFWCNPISGHATLYWYQQILGQGPKLLIQFQNNGVVDDSQLPKDRFSAERLKGVDSTLKIQPAKLEDSAVYLCASSGMGLAGAYEQYFGPGTRLTVT.

The rearrangement joins TRBV2 to TRBJ2-1, with a weak D call TRBD2 (6 bases). From germline, CDR1 is SNHLY and CDR2 FYNNEI. CDR3 length: 15 amino acids. V lost 8 bases and J lost 0, with 14 bases in between. The CDR3 sequence: CASWSGSSSYNEQFF. CDR3 nucleotides: TGTGCCAGCTGGAGCGGGTCTAGCTCCTACAATGAGCAGTTCTTC. Filled out from reference TRBV2 and TRBJ2-1, the complete variable domain reads EPEVTQTPSHQVTQMGQEVILRCVPISNHLYFYWYRQILGQKVEFLVSFYNNEISEKSEIFDDQFSVERPDGSNFTLKIRSTKLEDSAMYFCASWSGSSSYNEQFFGPGTRLTVL.

The rearrangement links TRBV7-2 to TRBJ2-7; TRBD2 might be the D (6 bases). V shed 2 bases and J shed 6 bases, with 14 bases lying between them. The CDR3 is 14 amino acids. The germline CDR1 and CDR2 sequences are SGHTA and FQGNSA. CDR3 protein: CASSLTGVLAEQYF. CDR3 nucleotides: TGTGCCAGCAGCTTAACGGGAGTTTTAGCCGAGCAGTACTTC.

The rearrangement uses TRBV7-9 and TRBJ2-4; TRBD1 might be the D (5 bases). The CDR3 has 13 amino acids. Germline CDR1 and CDR2: SEHNR and FQNEAQ (reference sequence). Between the trimmed V and J ends, which lost 5 bases and 8 bases, there was a span of 13 bases. The CDR3 region is CASSPLGRYIQYF. The CDR3 nucleotides read TGTGCCAGCAGCCCCCTGGGGCGCTACATTCAGTACTTC.

The rearrangement uses TRBV6-5 and TRBJ2-7; 9 bases are shared with TRBD1. CDR3 length equals 15 residues. V dropped 0 bases and J dropped 2; count of bases not matched to a gene: 2. The germline CDR1 and CDR2 sequences are MNHEY and SVGAGI. Here the CDR3 reads CASSYSGQGAYEQYF. The CDR3 DNA sequence: TGTGCCAGCAGTTACTCGGGACAGGGCGCCTACGAGCAGTACTTC.

The rearrangement uses TRBV7-8 and TRBJ2-7; 9 bases align to TRBD2. The V gene end was trimmed by 2 bases and the J gene end by 2 bases; junction bases not matched to a gene: 10. Per the germline V gene, CDR1 is SGHVS and CDR2 is FQNEAQ. The CDR3 sequence is 17 residues long. CDR3 protein: CASSLLVGKRGAYEQYF. In DNA, the CDR3 is TGTGCCAGCAGCTTATTGGTCGGCAAGCGGGGGGCCTACGAGCAGTACTTC.

The chain recombines TRBV9 with TRBJ2-7; tentatively, D is TRBD2 (5 bases). The V end was cut by 4 bases, the J end by 4 bases, with 24 bases between. This CDR3 spans 17 amino acids. Germline V gene lookup returns CDR1 SGDLS and CDR2 YYNGEE. The CDR3 DNA sequence: TGTGCCAGCAGCTCTCCCCGAGAGCTAGCAGAAGAATACGAGCAGTACTTC. Translation: CASSSPRELAEEYEQYF. The whole variable domain, remainder taken from reference TRBV9 and TRBJ2-7, is DSGVTQTPKHLITATGQRVTLRCSPRSGDLSVYWYQQSLDQGLQFLIQYYNGEERAKGNILERFSAQQFPDLHSELNLSSLELGDSALYFCASSSPRELAEEYEQYFGPGTRLTVT.

The chain recombines TRBV7-6 with TRBJ2-7; D ambiguous. The CDR3 runs 14 residues. The ends were cut back, 4 bases at V and 2 bases at J, with 12 bases in the middle. The germline V gene has CDR1 SGHVS and CDR2 FNYEAQ. For the CDR3, the DNA is TGTGCCAGCAGCTCCTACGGACGGACCTACGAGCAGTACTTC. It translates to CASSSYGRTYEQYF.

This clone was seen only once. The V and J genes are TRBV11-2 and TRBJ2-1, with 14 positions matching TRBD2. Germline V gene lookup returns CDR1 SGHAT and CDR2 FQNNGV. The V and J ends lost 4 bases and 8 bases, in that order; junction bases with no gene match: 10. The CDR3 runs to 17 residues. CDR3 nucleotides: TGTGCCAGCAGCTCATCGACTAGCGGGAGGGCCGACGATGAGCAGTTCTTC. Residues: CASSSSTSGRADDEQFF.

The chain employs TRBV7-9 and TRBJ2-2; no firm D call. The CDR3 has 17 amino acids. The germline gives CDR1 SEHNR, CDR2 FQNEAQ (reference sequence). The germline V and J ends were trimmed by 2 bases and 1 base, with 14 bases remaining between them. This CDR3 is CASSLSHHDLNTGELFF. CDR3 sequence (DNA): TGTGCCAGCAGCTTATCCCACCACGACCTGAACACCGGGGAGCTGTTTTTT.

This chain links TRBV5-1 with TRBJ2-7; the D gene is possibly TRBD2 (5 bases). Trimming took 4 bases from V and 3 from J, leaving 14 bases between them. The germline V gene has CDR1 SGHRS and CDR2 YFSETQ. This CDR3 contains 14 residues. The CDR3 DNA follows: TGCGCCAGCAGCCCCACGGGGATTTACTACGAGCAGTACTTC. Its protein product is CASSPTGIYYEQYF. Full variable domain (remainder filled in from reference TRBV5-1 and TRBJ2-7): KAGVTQTPRYLIKTRGQQVTLSCSPISGHRSVSWYQQTPGQGLQFLFEYFSETQRNKGNFPGRFSGRQFSNSRSEMNVSTLELGDSALYLCASSPTGIYYEQYFGPGTRLTVT.

J is TRBJ2-2 and V is TRBV5-1; the match to TRBD2 covers 10 bases. Germline V gives CDR1 SGHRS, CDR2 YFSETQ. Trimming cost V 2 bases and J 4 bases; bases outside gene matches: 5. The CDR3 has 16 residues. CDR3: CASSFGGLAPTGELFF. CDR3 coding DNA: TGCGCCAGCAGCTTTGGGGGACTAGCGCCCACCGGGGAGCTGTTTTTT.

The chain carries TRBV6-5 and TRBJ2-1; D may be TRBD1 (5 bases). Per germline, CDR1 MNHEY and CDR2 SVGAGI. The CDR3 is 15 residues long. V dropped 4 bases and J dropped 0 bases, with 10 bases sitting between them. The DNA of the CDR3 is TGTGCCAGCAGTTCAACAGGAGACTCCTACAATGAGCAGTTCTTC. It encodes CASSSTGDSYNEQFF.

The gene calls are TRBV4-2 and TRBJ2-2, with D possibly TRBD1 on 5 matching bases. Germline CDR1 and CDR2: LGHNA and YNFKEQ. The CDR3 sequence is 18 residues long. Trimming stripped 0 bases from V and 2 bases from J, with 16 bases between. CDR3 bases: TGTGCCAGCAGCCAAGATTCGGCCAGGGAAAGTAACACCGGGGAGCTGTTTTTT. Protein product: CASSQDSARESNTGELFF.

The chain is built from TRBV9 and TRBJ2-3, with 7 bases that match TRBD1. From germline, CDR1 is SGDLS and CDR2 YYNGEE. This CDR3 contains 15 residues. The ends lost 3 bases at V and 2 bases at J; junction bases unmatched: 6. The CDR3 DNA sequence: TGTGCCAGCAGCGGCTCGGGACAGTTCACAGATACGCAGTATTTT. It yields the protein CASSGSGQFTDTQYF.

This clone was seen repeatedly, ten times or more. The chain joins TRBV7-6 to TRBJ2-2, with 7 positions matching TRBD1. The CDR3 covers 15 residues. Germline CDR1 and CDR2: SGHVS and FNYEAQ. The V gene end was trimmed by 4 bases and the J gene end by 4 bases; junction bases not matched to a gene: 6. Here the CDR3 reads CASSWEQGTTGELFF. CDR3 DNA sequence: TGTGCCAGCAGCTGGGAACAGGGGACCACCGGGGAGCTGTTTTTT.

This rearrangement joins TRBV14 to TRBJ1-2, with unresolved D. The V gene lost 1 base and the J gene lost 2 bases, with 8 bases spanning the gap. The germline V gene has CDR1 SGHDN and CDR2 FVKESK. This CDR3 region has 14 residues. CDR3 region: CASSQASGNYGYTF. The CDR3 DNA reads TGTGCCAGCAGCCAAGCATCAGGCAACTATGGCTACACCTTC.

The chain joins TRBV18 to TRBJ2-7; D is possibly TRBD2 (5 bases). This CDR3 comprises 13 residues. The germline gives CDR1 KGHSH, CDR2 LQKENI. Trimming removed 2 bases from V and 3 bases from J, with 8 bases in between. The CDR3, as DNA: TGTGCCAGCTCACCAATCGGACTCTACGAGCAGTACTTC. Translated: CASSPIGLYEQYF.

Worth noting for this clone: Other DNA sequences in this specimen translate into the identical CDR3. CDR3 coding DNA: TGTGCCAGCAGCTTCGGCCAGGGGGCGACTGAAGCTTTCTTT. Its protein product is CASSFGQGATEAFF. The rearrangement links TRBV5-4 to TRBJ1-1; 8 nucleotides agree with TRBD1. Germline assignment: CDR1 SGHNT and CDR2 YYREEE (reference sequence). J lost 5 bases, V lost 2 bases, and 5 bases had no gene match. CDR3 length equals 14 residues.

The chain carries TRBV14 and TRBJ2-7; possibly TRBD1 for D (5 bases). CDR1 is SGHDN, CDR2 FVKESK, per germline. CDR3 length equals 15 residues. Trimming pared 0 bases from V and 1 base from J, leaving 10 bases between. The CDR3 nucleotides are TGTGCCAGCAGCCAAGAGAAGGGGTTATCCTACGAGCAGTACTTC. Residues: CASSQEKGLSYEQYF.

The chain uses TRBV2 and TRBJ2-2, with 8 bases lining up with TRBD2. The CDR3 is 17 amino acids. The germline CDR1 and CDR2 sequences are SNHLY and FYNNEI. The junction had 8 bases not matched to a gene; V was cut back by 3 bases and J by 2 bases. The CDR3 loop reads CASSDLLGLENTGELFF. CDR3 nucleotide sequence: TGTGCCAGCAGTGATCTCTTGGGACTAGAAAACACCGGGGAGCTGTTTTTT.

The V call is TRBV29-1, the J call TRBJ2-3; 7 bases map to TRBD2. The junction had 5 bases not matched to a gene; V was cut back by 3 bases and J by 2 bases. The CDR3 sequence is 14 residues long. Germline loops: CDR1 SQVTM, CDR2 ANQGSEA. As DNA, the CDR3 is TGCAGCGTTGACTGGGAGGGGAACACAGATACGCAGTATTTT. This codes for CSVDWEGNTDTQYF.